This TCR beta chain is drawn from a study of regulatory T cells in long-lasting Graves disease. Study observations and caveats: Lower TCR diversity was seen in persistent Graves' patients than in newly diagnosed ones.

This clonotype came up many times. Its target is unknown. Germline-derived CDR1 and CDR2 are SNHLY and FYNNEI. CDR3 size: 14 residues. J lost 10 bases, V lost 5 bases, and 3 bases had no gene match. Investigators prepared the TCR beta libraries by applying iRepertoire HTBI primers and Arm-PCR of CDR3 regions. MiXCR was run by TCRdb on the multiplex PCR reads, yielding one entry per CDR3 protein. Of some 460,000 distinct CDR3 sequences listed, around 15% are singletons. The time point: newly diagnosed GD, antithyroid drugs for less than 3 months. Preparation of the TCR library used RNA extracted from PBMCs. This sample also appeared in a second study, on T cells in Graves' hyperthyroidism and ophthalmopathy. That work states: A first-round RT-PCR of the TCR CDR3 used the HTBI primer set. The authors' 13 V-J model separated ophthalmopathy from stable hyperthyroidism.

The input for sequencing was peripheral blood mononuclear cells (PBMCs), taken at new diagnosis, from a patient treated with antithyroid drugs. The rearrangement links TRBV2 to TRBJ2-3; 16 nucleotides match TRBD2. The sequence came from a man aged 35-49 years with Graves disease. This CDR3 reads CASSLGTSGRAQYF. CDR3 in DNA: TGTGCCAGCAGTCTTGGGACTAGCGGGAGGGCGCAGTATTTT.